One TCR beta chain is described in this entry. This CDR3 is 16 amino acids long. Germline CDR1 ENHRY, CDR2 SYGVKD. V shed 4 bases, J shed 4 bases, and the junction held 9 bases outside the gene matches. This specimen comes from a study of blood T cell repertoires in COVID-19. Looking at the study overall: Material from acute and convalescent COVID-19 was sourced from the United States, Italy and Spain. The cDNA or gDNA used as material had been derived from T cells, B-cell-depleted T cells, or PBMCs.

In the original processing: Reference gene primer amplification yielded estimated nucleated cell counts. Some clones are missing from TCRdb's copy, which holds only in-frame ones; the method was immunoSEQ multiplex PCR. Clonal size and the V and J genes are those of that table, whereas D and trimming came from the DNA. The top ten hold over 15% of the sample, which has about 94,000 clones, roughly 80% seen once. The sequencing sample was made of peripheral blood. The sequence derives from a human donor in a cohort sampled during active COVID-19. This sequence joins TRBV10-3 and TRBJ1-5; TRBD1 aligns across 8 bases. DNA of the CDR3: TGTGCCATCAGTGGTGGGAGGGGGACAGGTAATCAGCCCCAGCATTTT. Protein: CAISGGRGTGNQPQHF.